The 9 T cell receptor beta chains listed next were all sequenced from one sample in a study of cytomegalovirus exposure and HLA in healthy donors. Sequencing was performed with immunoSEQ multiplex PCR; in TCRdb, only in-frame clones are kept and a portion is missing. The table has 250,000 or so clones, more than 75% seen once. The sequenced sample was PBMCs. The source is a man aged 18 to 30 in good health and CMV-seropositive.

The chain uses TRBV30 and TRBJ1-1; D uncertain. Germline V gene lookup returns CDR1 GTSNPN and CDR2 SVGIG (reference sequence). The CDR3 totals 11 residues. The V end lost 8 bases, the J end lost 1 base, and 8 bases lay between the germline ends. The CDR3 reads CARGENTEAFF. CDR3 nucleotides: TGTGCCAGAGGCGAGAACACTGAAGCTTTCTTT.

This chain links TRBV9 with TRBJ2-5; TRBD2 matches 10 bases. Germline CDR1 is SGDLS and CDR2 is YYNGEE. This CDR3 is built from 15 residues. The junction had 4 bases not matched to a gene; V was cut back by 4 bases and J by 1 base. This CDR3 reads CASSMLAGAQETQYF. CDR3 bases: TGTGCCAGCAGCATGCTAGCGGGAGCCCAAGAGACCCAGTACTTC. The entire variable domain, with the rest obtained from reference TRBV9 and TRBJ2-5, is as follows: DSGVTQTPKHLITATGQRVTLRCSPRSGDLSVYWYQQSLDQGLQFLIQYYNGEERAKGNILERFSAQQFPDLHSELNLSSLELGDSALYFCASSMLAGAQETQYFGPGTRLLVL.

The CDR3 region has the DNA TGTGCCAGCAGTTACGGTGGGGAGGGGGACACTGAAGCTTTCTTT. Protein: CASSYGGEGDTEAFF. The rearrangement links TRBV6-6 to TRBJ1-1, with a weak D call TRBD1 (6 bases). Per germline, CDR1 MNHNY and CDR2 SVGAGI (reference sequence). CDR3 length: 15 residues. V was shortened by 2 bases and J by 3 bases, with 13 bases between the two germline ends.

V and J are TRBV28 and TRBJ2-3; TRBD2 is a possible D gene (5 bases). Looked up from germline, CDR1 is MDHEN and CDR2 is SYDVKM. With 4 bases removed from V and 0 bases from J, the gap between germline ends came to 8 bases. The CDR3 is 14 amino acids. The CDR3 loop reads CASSSRTSTDTQYF. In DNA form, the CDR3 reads TGTGCCAGCAGTTCCCGGACTAGCACAGATACGCAGTATTTT. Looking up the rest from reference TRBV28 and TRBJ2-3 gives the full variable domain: DVKVTQSSRYLVKRTGEKVFLECVQDMDHENMFWYRQDPGLGLRLIYFSYDVKMKEKGDIPEGYSVSREKKERFSLILESASTNQTSMYLCASSSRTSTDTQYFGPGTRLTVL.

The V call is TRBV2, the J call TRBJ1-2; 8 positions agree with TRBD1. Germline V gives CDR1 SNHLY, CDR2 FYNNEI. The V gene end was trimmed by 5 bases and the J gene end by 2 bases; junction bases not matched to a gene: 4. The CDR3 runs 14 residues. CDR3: CASSPQGANYGYTF. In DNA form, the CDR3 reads TGTGCCAGCAGTCCCCAGGGGGCGAACTATGGCTACACCTTC.

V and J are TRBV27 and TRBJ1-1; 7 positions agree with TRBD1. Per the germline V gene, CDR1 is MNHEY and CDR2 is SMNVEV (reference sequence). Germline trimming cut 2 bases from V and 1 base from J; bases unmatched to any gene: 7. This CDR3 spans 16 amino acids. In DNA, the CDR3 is TGTGCCAGCAGTTTAGCAAGGAGACAGGGGAACACTGAAGCTTTCTTT. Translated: CASSLARRQGNTEAFF.

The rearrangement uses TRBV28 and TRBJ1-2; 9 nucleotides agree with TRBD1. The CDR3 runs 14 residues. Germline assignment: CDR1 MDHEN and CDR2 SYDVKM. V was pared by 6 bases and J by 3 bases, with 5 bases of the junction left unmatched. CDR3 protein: CASSKQGADYGYTF. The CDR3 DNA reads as TGTGCCAGCAGCAAACAGGGGGCTGACTATGGCTACACCTTC.

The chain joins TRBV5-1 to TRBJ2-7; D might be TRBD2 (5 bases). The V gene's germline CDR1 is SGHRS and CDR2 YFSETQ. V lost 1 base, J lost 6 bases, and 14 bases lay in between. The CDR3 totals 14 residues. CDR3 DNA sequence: TGCGCCAGCAGCTTGACGGCGGGTCCCAGCGAGCAGTACTTC. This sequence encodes CASSLTAGPSEQYF. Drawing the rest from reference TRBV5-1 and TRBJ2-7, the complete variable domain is KAGVTQTPRYLIKTRGQQVTLSCSPISGHRSVSWYQQTPGQGLQFLFEYFSETQRNKGNFPGRFSGRQFSNSRSEMNVSTLELGDSALYLCASSLTAGPSEQYFGPGTRLTVT.

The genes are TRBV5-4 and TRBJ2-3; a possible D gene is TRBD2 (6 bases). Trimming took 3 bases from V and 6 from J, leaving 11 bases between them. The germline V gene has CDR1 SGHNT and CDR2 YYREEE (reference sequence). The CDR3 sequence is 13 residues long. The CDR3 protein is CASSWRGGDTQYF. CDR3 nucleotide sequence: TGTGCCAGCAGCTGGCGTGGAGGGGATACGCAGTATTTT.